The 23 T cell receptor beta chains below come from one sample, sequenced in a study of CD8+CD57+ T cells in acquired aplastic anemia. The template for TCR beta VDJ and CDR3 sequence profiling was genomic DNA. One entry per CDR3 protein, called by TCRdb with MiXCR from the reads. Of hundreds of thousands of distinct CDR3 sequences listed, approximately 70% are singletons. Input material: sorted CD4+, CD8+, or CD8+CD57+ T cells (not recorded which) from PBMCs. The source of these receptors is a human donor in good health, serving as a control.

The genes are TRBV6-1 and TRBJ2-7, with 9 bases lining up with TRBD1. Germline assignment: CDR1 MNHNS and CDR2 SASEGT. The CDR3 has 14 residues. V shed 5 bases, J shed 6 bases, and the junction held 8 bases outside the gene matches. CDR3 amino acids: CASSYLGTGSEQYF. The CDR3 nucleotides are TGTGCCAGCAGTTACCTGGGGACAGGGTCCGAGCAGTACTTC.

The chain has TRBV7-3 and TRBJ1-2, with unresolved D. The CDR3 sequence is 14 residues long. Germline assignment: CDR1 SGHTA and CDR2 FQGTGA. V lost 6 bases to trimming and J lost 14 bases, with 25 bases between them. CDR3 protein: CASSQVNTEAFFTF. CDR3 nucleotides: TGTGCCAGCAGTCAGGTTAACACTGAAGCTTTCTTTACCTTC.

Concerning this clonotype: The junction and the germline gene differ at one end; a read error may be behind it. The rearrangement links TRBV19 to TRBJ2-3, with D hard to call. There are 12 residues in the CDR3. The germline V gene has CDR1 LNHDA and CDR2 SQIVND (reference sequence). DNA of the CDR3: TGTGCCAGTAGTATCTCGGCAGATACGCTGTATTTT. This translates into CASSISADTLYF.

This chain uses TRBV6-4 with TRBJ2-7; perhaps TRBD1 as D (6 bases). Germline assignment: CDR1 MRHNA and CDR2 SNTAGT. The CDR3 has 13 amino acids. CDR3 loop: CASSDSQGFERYV. The CDR3 bases are TGTGCCAGCAGTGACTCCCAGGGGTTCGAGCGGTACGTC.

The sample holds one count of this clonotype. J is TRBJ1-3 and V is TRBV7-2; 9 nucleotides align to TRBD1. J gave up 7 bases and V 6 bases, and 7 bases lay outside the gene matches. Germline CDR1 reads SGHTA; CDR2 reads FQGNSA. The CDR3 sequence is 14 residues long. CDR3 in amino acids: CASSNDRGDNTIYF. The CDR3 region has the DNA TGTGCCAGCAGTAACGACAGGGGGGACAACACCATATATTTT.

With regard to this clonotype: The germline gene is not matched at one end of the junction; a read error may be the cause. This rearrangement joins TRBV7-3 to TRBJ1-5; D uncertain. This CDR3 spans 12 amino acids. Germline lookup yields CDR1 SGHTA and CDR2 FQGTGA. The CDR3 region is CASSFLDKHQQF. The DNA for the CDR3 is TGTGCCAGCAGTTTTTTGGATAAGCACCAGCAGTTT.

The rearrangement joins TRBV7-9 to TRBJ2-2, with 10 bases lining up with TRBD2. In germline, CDR1 is SEHNR, CDR2 FQNEAQ (reference sequence). V was pared by 3 bases and J by 8 bases, with 15 bases of the junction left unmatched. This CDR3 has 18 residues. The CDR3 DNA is TGTGCCAGCAGCTTCGGCCTAGCGGGGGAAGGTGTCAGAGGGGAGCTGTTTTTT. Its translation: CASSFGLAGEGVRGELFF. Full variable domain (rest looked up from reference TRBV7-9 and TRBJ2-2): DTGVSQNPRHKITKRGQNVTFRCDPISEHNRLYWYRQTLGQGPEFLTYFQNEAQLEKSRLLSDRFSAERPKGSFSTLEIQRTEQGDSAMYLCASSFGLAGEGVRGELFFGEGSRLTVL.

This clonotype was detected a few times. The chain joins TRBV10-3 to TRBJ2-2; 9 positions match TRBD1. The V and J ends lost 4 bases and 2 bases, in that order; junction bases with no gene match: 2. This CDR3 is 15 amino acids long. Germline-derived CDR1 and CDR2 are ENHRY and SYGVKD. The CDR3 bases are TGTGCCATCAGTGCGGGACAGGGAAACACCGGGGAGCTGTTTTTT. Translation gives CAISAGQGNTGELFF.

In the case of this clonotype: Germline and junction disagree at one end, which may indicate a read error. The chain recombines TRBV7-2 with TRBJ1-5; D is perhaps TRBD1 (5 bases). The CDR3 sequence is 14 residues long. From germline, CDR1 is SGHTA and CDR2 FQGNSA. The CDR3 coding sequence is TGTGCCGGCAGCCCTCGACAGAACAATCAGCCCCAGCACTTT. This encodes CAGSPRQNNQPQHF. Looking up the rest from reference TRBV7-2 and TRBJ1-5 gives the full variable domain: GAGVSQSPSNKVTEKGKDVELRCDPISGHTALYWYRQSLGQGLEFLIYFQGNSAPDKSGLPSDRFSAERTGGSVSTLTIQRTQQEDSAVYLCAGSPRQNNQPQHFGDGTRLSIL.

Of note for this clonotype: The junction does not match germline at one end; this may be a read error. The chain carries TRBV7-7 and TRBJ1-2; D is possibly TRBD1 (6 bases). The CDR3 sequence is 14 residues long. Germline V gene sequence: CDR1 SSHAT, CDR2 FNYEAQ (reference sequence). The CDR3 loop is CASSLAPRDNDHIF. DNA of the CDR3: TGTGCTAGCAGCTTAGCCCCTCGGGACAATGACCACATCTTC.

As concerns this clonotype: Germline and junction disagree at one end, which may indicate a read error. This rearrangement joins TRBV6-6 to TRBJ1-2, with TRBD1 matching over 7 bases. The germline V gene has CDR1 MNHNY and CDR2 SVGAGI (reference sequence). This CDR3 region has 15 residues. CDR3: CASTGGTVANYGCTF. As DNA, the CDR3 is TGTGCCAGCACGGGGGGGACAGTAGCTAACTATGGCTGCACCTTC.

This chain joins TRBV7-2 and TRBJ1-6, with TRBD1 identical over 8 bases. Per germline, CDR1 SGHTA and CDR2 FQGNSA. The CDR3 length is 12 residues. The V and J ends lost 6 bases and 11 bases, in that order; junction bases with no gene match: 3. The CDR3: CASSDRGPPLHF. The CDR3 DNA follows: TGTGCCAGCAGTGACAGGGGTCCACCCCTCCACTTT.

The chain couples TRBV20-1 to TRBJ2-1; 10 positions agree with TRBD2. V shed 1 base and J 15 bases; nucleotides not matched to a gene: 6. The V gene's germline CDR1 is DFQATT and CDR2 SNEGSKA (reference sequence). This CDR3 is 12 amino acids long. The CDR3 DNA reads TGCAGTGCTAGAGGTCTAGCGGGGGACCCGTTCTTC. It codes for CSARGLAGDPFF.

This clonotype has just one count. This sequence joins TRBV5-4 and TRBJ1-4; TRBD1 might be the D (5 bases). The CDR3 runs 15 residues. V lost 4 bases and J 5 bases, leaving 15 bases between the germline ends. Looked up from germline, CDR1 is SGHNT and CDR2 is YYREEE (reference sequence). The chain's CDR3 is CASSPDRGTNEKLFF. In nucleotides, the CDR3 is TGTGCCAGCAGCCCGGATAGGGGTACAAATGAAAAACTGTTTTTT.

This clonotype appeared many times. DNA of the CDR3: TGCGCCAGCAGGACAGGGGGTAATCAGCCCCAGCATTTT. This translates into CASRTGGNQPQHF. The rearrangement joins TRBV10-1 to TRBJ1-5; 9 nucleotides align to TRBD1. The CDR3 consists of 13 residues. Looked up from germline, CDR1 is WNHNN and CDR2 is SYGVQD (reference sequence). The J segment lost 4 bases and the V segment lost 6 bases, leaving 1 base of the junction unmatched.

The V and J genes are TRBV11-1 and TRBJ2-6; TRBD1 agrees at 7 bases. Germline loops: CDR1 SGHAT, CDR2 FQDESV (reference sequence). V dropped 5 bases and J dropped 4; count of bases not matched to a gene: 5. This CDR3 spans 15 amino acids. The CDR3 DNA is TGTGCCAGCAGCCATGAGGGGGCAGGGGCCAACGTCCTGACTTTC. It is translated as CASSHEGAGANVLTF.

This clonotype was recorded a few times. The chain joins TRBV9 to TRBJ2-3; TRBD1 agrees at 7 bases. V lost 3 bases to trimming and J lost 11 bases; unmatched junction nucleotides: 15. Per the germline V gene, CDR1 is SGDLS and CDR2 is YYNGEE. The CDR3 sequence is 15 residues long. The CDR3 DNA reads as TGTGCCAGCAGCGAACAGGGGATGGGGCTAAATGAGCAGTATTTT. Its translation: CASSEQGMGLNEQYF.

V and J are TRBV6-6 and TRBJ1-3; 7 bases map to TRBD1. The CDR3 is made up of 14 amino acids. V shed 5 bases, J shed 4 bases, and the junction held 5 bases outside the gene matches. CDR1 is MNHNY, CDR2 SVGAGI, per germline (reference sequence). CDR3 DNA: TGTGCCAGCAGTGACGGGACAGCCGGAAACACCATATATTTT. Translation gives CASSDGTAGNTIYF.

The chain carries TRBV2 and TRBJ1-2, with D possibly TRBD2 on 6 matching bases. The J call may be incorrect, as the DNA end agrees better with TRBJ2-7. Germline V CDR1 and CDR2: SNHLY, FYNNEI. CDR3 size: 15 residues. DNA for the CDR3: TGTGCCAGCATGGGGGGTAGAGGGATCGGCTATGAGCAGTACTTC. As protein: CASMGGRGIGYEQYF.

About this clonotype itself: One end of the junction does not line up with germline, which may come from a read error. This rearrangement joins TRBV14 to TRBJ2-5; D may be TRBD1 or TRBD2 (5 bases each). Per germline, CDR1 SGHDN and CDR2 FVKESK. The CDR3 totals 14 residues. CDR3 nucleotide sequence: TGTGCCAGCAGCCTCTTGGGGAAGGGACGGGGCACTGACTTC. It yields the protein CASSLLGKGRGTDF.

This clonotype showed up many times. The chain uses TRBV20-1 and TRBJ1-1; perhaps TRBD1 as D (5 bases). The CDR3 runs 17 residues. In germline, CDR1 is DFQATT, CDR2 SNEGSKA (reference sequence). The V and J ends lost 2 bases and 2 bases respectively, with 21 bases between them. For the CDR3, the DNA is TGCAGTGCTAGATCGCGGCCAGGACAAAAACACAACACTGAAGCTTTCTTT. It translates to CSARSRPGQKHNTEAFF.

The genes are TRBV11-3 and TRBJ2-1; D might be TRBD1 or TRBD2, each matching 6 bases. The CDR3 is 14 residues long. Germline CDR1 reads SGHNT; CDR2 reads YENEEA. Trimming shortened V by 7 bases and J by 6 bases, and 16 bases separated the two germline ends. CDR3 nucleotides: TGTGCCAGCACCCCCCGGACAGCGGGCAATGAGCAGTTCTTC. Encoded protein: CASTPRTAGNEQFF.

The V gene is TRBV12-3 or TRBV12-4, the J gene TRBJ1-2, with D hard to call. This CDR3 is built from 14 residues. V lost 4 bases, J lost 4 bases, and 13 bases lay in between. The DNA of the CDR3 is TGTGCCAGCAGTTCCGGCAGAAGGTCCTATGGCTACACCTTC. It specifies CASSSGRRSYGYTF.